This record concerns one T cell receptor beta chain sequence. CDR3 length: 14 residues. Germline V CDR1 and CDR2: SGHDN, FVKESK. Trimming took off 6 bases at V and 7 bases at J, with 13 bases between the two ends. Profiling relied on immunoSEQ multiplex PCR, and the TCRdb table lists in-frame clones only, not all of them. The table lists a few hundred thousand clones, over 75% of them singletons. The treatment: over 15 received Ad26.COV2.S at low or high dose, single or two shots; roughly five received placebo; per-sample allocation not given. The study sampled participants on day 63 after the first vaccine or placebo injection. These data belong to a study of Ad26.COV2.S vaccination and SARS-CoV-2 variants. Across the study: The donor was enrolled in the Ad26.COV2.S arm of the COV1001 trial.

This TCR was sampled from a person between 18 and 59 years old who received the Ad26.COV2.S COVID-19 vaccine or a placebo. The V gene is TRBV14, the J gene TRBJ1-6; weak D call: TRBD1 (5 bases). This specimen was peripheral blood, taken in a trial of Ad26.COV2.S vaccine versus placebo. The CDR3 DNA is TGTGCCAGCAGACAGCGACAGTGGAATTCACCCCTCCACTTT. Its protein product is CASRQRQWNSPLHF.